Sequencing of this T cell receptor (beta chain) was carried out in a study of blood T cell repertoires in COVID-19. Across the whole study: There were acute and convalescent COVID-19 samples, and they came from the United States, Italy and Spain. T cells, B-cell-depleted T cells, or PBMCs provided the cDNA or gDNA that served as material.

TCRdb's copy holds only in-frame clones and misses some; the assay was immunoSEQ multiplex PCR. This sample has approximately 69,000 clones; 84% occur once, and the top ten carry approximately 12%. There are 13 residues in the CDR3. Trimming stripped 5 bases from V and 1 base from J, with 8 bases between. This clonotype originated in a man aged 50 or older with COVID-19, enrolled during active disease. The specimen was peripheral blood. The genes are TRBV12-3 or TRBV12-4 and TRBJ1-1; D unclear. The CDR3 region is CASSLQANTEAFF. As DNA, the CDR3 is TGTGCCAGCAGTCTCCAGGCGAACACTGAAGCTTTCTTT.